A selection of T cell receptor beta chains follows, all from one sample in a study of synovial regulatory T cells in juvenile arthritis. Measured with immunoSEQ multiplex PCR; TCRdb has only the in-frame clones, and not every one. The sample has fewer than 1,200 clones, and its top ten clones hold roughly 5.5%. Sequencing was performed on Treg cells from blood. The receptors stem from a donor aged 2-30 years with juvenile idiopathic arthritis. Each CDR3 is given with its conserved first and last residue. Fields, in order: V gene, clone size, J gene, CDR3 protein. Only part of the rows carry a size: once, few, many, or a class if the clone is expanded.

TRBV9	medium-sized	TRBJ2-5	CASSFTGTVRETQYF
TRBV2	medium-sized	TRBJ2-2	CASSPGAGELFF
TRBV6-4	.	TRBJ2-3	CASRKGDVSTDTQYF
TRBV19	medium-sized	TRBJ1-2	CASSMSRTHYGYTF
TRBV6-1	medium-sized	TRBJ1-1	CASRRDSLHLRAFF
TRBV30	medium-sized	TRBJ1-3	CAWKADGNTIYF
TRBV18	large	TRBJ1-3	CASSGQGAAGNTIYF
TRBV27	medium-sized	TRBJ2-7	CASSSPGLSSYEQYF
TRBV5-4	.	TRBJ2-3	CASSRGPARTDTQYF
TRBV14	medium-sized	TRBJ2-7	CASSQMTMTIYEQYF
TRBV6-4	medium-sized	TRBJ2-3	CASSGTGSTDTQYF
TRBV18	medium-sized	TRBJ2-2	CASSPSGELFF
TRBV5-1	medium-sized	TRBJ1-2	CASSSWGGTGRTSNYGYTF
TRBV7-6	medium-sized	TRBJ2-2	CASSLGTGAGGELFF
TRBV14	medium-sized	TRBJ2-1	CASSRQTSGSSYNEQFF
TRBV7-7	.	TRBJ2-5	CASSAGGAGQETQYF
TRBV2	medium-sized	TRBJ1-5	CASTPEVNQPQHF
TRBV28	medium-sized	TRBJ2-1	CASSLAGGSKHNEQFF
TRBV30	.	TRBJ2-7	CAWEKGGEQYF
TRBV4-1	medium-sized	TRBJ1-1	CASSEHPRHSVDTEAFF
TRBV2	medium-sized	TRBJ2-7	CASRIGQVPHEQYF
TRBV11-1	medium-sized	TRBJ1-6	CASSSRQNNSPLHF
TRBV6-6	medium-sized	TRBJ2-2	CASSMWSGTGELFF
TRBV28	medium-sized	TRBJ2-3	CASTHPSGRSADTQYF
TRBV5-5	medium-sized	TRBJ1-6	CASSQGQGWSPLHF
TRBV30	.	TRBJ2-5	CAWAQGGGGASYGETQYF
TRBV5-4	medium-sized	TRBJ2-1	CASSFDSLVYNEQFF
TRBV2	medium-sized	TRBJ2-5	CASMGREGETQYF
TRBV4-1	medium-sized	TRBJ2-3	CASSQDTRGGKDTQYF
TRBV18	medium-sized	TRBJ2-5	CASSGRQGGQETQYF
TRBV19	medium-sized	TRBJ1-2	CASSIGDRFNYGYTF
TRBV10-2	large	TRBJ1-2	CASSEPRRQGLPTF
TRBV19	medium-sized	TRBJ1-2	CASSSRGQGSYGYTF
TRBV27	medium-sized	TRBJ2-7	CASSFQGGTSVYEQYF
TRBV28	medium-sized	TRBJ2-1	CASSLFGVRSGGYNEQFF
TRBV4-3	medium-sized	TRBJ2-6	CASSQGVSGANVLTF
TRBV27	medium-sized	TRBJ1-2	CASSWGGTAVRGYTF
TRBV7-6	medium-sized	TRBJ1-2	CASSLTSSAWGYGYTF
TRBV27	medium-sized	TRBJ2-1	CASRGPGLSRRNEQFF
TRBV19	large	TRBJ2-2	CASSTLDSNTGELFF
TRBV5-4	medium-sized	TRBJ2-5	CASSTGLAQETQYF
TRBV10-3	medium-sized	TRBJ1-1	CAISASSGAGDAEAFF
TRBV7-9	medium-sized	TRBJ1-2	CASSLGGDYTF
TRBV9	.	TRBJ2-2	CASSLTSEPNSGELFF
TRBV28	medium-sized	TRBJ2-5	CASSSVKETQYF
TRBV10-2	medium-sized	TRBJ2-7	CASRLTSGGSYEQYF
TRBV11-2	medium-sized	TRBJ2-5	CASSLGAKETQYF
TRBV2	medium-sized	TRBJ2-7	CASRVAIQQYF
TRBV6-5	medium-sized	TRBJ2-7	CASRRDRGPYEQYF